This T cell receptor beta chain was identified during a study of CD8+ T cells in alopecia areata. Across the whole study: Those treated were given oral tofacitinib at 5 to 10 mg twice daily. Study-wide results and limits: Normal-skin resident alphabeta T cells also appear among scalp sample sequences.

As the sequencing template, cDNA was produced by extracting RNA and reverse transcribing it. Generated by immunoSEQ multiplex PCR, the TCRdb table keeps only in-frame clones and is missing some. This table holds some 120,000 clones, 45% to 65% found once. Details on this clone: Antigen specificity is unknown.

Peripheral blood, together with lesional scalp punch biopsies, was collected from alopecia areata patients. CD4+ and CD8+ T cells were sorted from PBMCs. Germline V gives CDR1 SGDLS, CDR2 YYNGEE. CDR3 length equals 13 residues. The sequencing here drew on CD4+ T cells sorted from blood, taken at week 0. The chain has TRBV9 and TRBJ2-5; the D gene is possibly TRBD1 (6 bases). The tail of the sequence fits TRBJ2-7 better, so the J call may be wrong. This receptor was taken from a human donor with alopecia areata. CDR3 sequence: CASSGRDTYEQYF. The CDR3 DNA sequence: TGTGCCAGCAGCGGCCGGGACACTTACGAGCAGTACTTC.